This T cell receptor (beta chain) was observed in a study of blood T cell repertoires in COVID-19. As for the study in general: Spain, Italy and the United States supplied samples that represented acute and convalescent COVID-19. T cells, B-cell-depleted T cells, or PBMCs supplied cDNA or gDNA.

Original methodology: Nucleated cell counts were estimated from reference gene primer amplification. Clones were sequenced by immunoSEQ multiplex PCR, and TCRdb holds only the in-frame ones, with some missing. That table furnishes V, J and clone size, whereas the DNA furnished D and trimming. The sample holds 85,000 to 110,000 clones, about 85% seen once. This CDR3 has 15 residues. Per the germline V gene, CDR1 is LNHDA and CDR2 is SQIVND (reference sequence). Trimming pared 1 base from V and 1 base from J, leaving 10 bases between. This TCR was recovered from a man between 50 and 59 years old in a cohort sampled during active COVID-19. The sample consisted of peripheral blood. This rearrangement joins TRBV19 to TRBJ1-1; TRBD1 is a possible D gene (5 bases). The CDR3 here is CASSIGFGGNTEAFF. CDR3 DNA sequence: TGTGCCAGTAGTATAGGTTTCGGGGGGAACACTGAAGCTTTCTTT.